This T cell receptor beta chain was profiled in a study of cytomegalovirus exposure and HLA in healthy donors. Study in general: Previous work identified 90 million to 130 million unique TCR beta sequences from around 200 million T cells. Notes on the study in general: Later, TCR association rates were found to vary by HLA locus, highest for DRB1 and lowest for HLA-C. Evidence from a later analysis indicated that most CMV-associated TCR beta chains looked HLA-restricted.

V was cut by 8 bases and J by 9 bases, with 20 bases left in between. The CDR3 has 14 residues. Germline V CDR1 and CDR2: MNHNY, SVGAGI (reference sequence). Primers for the PCR totalled 60 Vbeta and 13 Jbeta. Clones were read by immunoSEQ multiplex PCR, and TCRdb kept only the in-frame ones, dropping some. The data show around 190,000 clones, 60% to 80% seen once. To note about this clone: Its target is not known.

The chain links TRBV6-6 to TRBJ2-1, with a weak D call TRBD2 (6 bases). Sequencing was carried out using PBMCs. This clonotype was obtained from a woman aged 25 to 39 in good health and CMV-seronegative. In DNA, the CDR3 is TGTGCCAGCGGGGGACTTCAGGAACGAGGTGAGCAGTTCTTC. Amino acid sequence: CASGGLQERGEQFF.